Below, one T cell receptor (beta chain) is given with its context. What it binds is not known. TCRdb re-analysed the 5' RACE reads in MiXCR, keeping a single row per CDR3 protein. The sample includes some 250,000 distinct CDR3 sequences, approximately 12% seen only once; the top ten take about 4%. This record belongs to a study of identical twins. The study, taken as a whole, reports: It was possible that invariant MAIT and iNKT cells partly confounded the zero-insertion analyses. Abundant beta clonotypes from cord blood bore fewer insertions; memory repertoires lacked this pattern.

The CDR3 is made up of 11 amino acids. Germline CDR1 reads SQVTM; CDR2 reads ANQGSEA. Trimming at V came to 6 bases and at J to 5 bases, leaving 3 bases not matched to a gene. These data were likewise used in another study, on yellow fever vaccine responses in identical twins.

The TCR sequence derives from a woman between 18 and 29 years old in good health. V is TRBV29-1 and J is TRBJ2-5; 7 nucleotides line up with TRBD1. The sequencing sample was made of memory (CD45RO+) T cells sorted from blood. CDR3 amino acids: CSVGQVETQYF. DNA of the CDR3: TGCAGCGTAGGACAGGTGGAGACCCAGTACTTC.